This entry features one T cell receptor (beta chain) sequence. Its antigen is not identified. J was trimmed by 6 bases and V by 2 bases; bases with no gene match: 6. Germline CDR1 is SGHRS and CDR2 is YFSETQ. The CDR3 runs 15 residues. PCR employed 60 Vbeta and 13 Jbeta primers. Produced via immunoSEQ multiplex PCR; TCRdb's table is partial and in-frame only. The sample yields under 150,000 clones, about 85% seen once. This entry comes from a study of cytomegalovirus exposure and HLA in healthy donors. Study-wide findings and caveats: Presence/absence comparisons presumed near-even sequencing depth among donors. The study labeled more than 150 TCR beta chains cytomegalovirus-associated. Previous analysis showed most TCR beta V segments were productive about 87% or about 30% of the time.

While unrecorded immune exposures were likely, the donors were nominally healthy when sampled. The V gene is TRBV5-1, the J gene TRBJ2-7; TRBD1 matches 12 bases. The sample was PBMCs. The receptor was isolated from a boy aged 10-17 years in good health and CMV-seronegative. CDR3 protein: CASSFSGTGGSEQYF. CDR3 coding DNA: TGCGCCAGCAGCTTTTCCGGGACAGGGGGCTCCGAGCAGTACTTC.